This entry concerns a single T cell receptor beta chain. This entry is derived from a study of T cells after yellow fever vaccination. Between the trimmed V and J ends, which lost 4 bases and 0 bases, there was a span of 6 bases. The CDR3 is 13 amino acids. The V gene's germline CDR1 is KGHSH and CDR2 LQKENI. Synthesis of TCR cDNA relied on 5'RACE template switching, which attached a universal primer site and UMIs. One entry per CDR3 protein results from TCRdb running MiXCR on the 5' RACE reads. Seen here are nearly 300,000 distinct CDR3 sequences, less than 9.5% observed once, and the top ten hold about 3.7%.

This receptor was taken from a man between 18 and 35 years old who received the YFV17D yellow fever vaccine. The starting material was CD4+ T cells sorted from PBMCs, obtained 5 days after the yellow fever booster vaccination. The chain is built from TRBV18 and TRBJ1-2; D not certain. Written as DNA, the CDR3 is TGTGCCAGCTCACACTTAGCTAACTATGGCTACACCTTC. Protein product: CASSHLANYGYTF.